This TCR beta chain was retrieved from a study of PD-1 blockade in classical Hodgkin lymphoma. This clone was seen once. Looked up from germline, CDR1 is SNHLY and CDR2 is FYNNEI. The CDR3 spans 14 residues. Germline trimming cut 4 bases from V and 2 bases from J; bases unmatched to any gene: 4. All patients experienced relapse after autologous stem cell transplantation, and brentuximab vedotin exposure was variable. Using immunoSEQ multiplex PCR, the repertoire was profiled, and TCRdb retains in-frame clones only, with some absent. The sample lists 22,000 or so clones; roughly 77% were seen once. The rearrangement uses TRBV2 and TRBJ2-5, with 7 bases fitting TRBD2. This specimen consisted of peripheral blood mononuclear cells (PBMCs), obtained before the second cycle of nivolumab. The receptor was derived from a human donor with classical Hodgkin lymphoma. In DNA, the CDR3 is TGTGCCAGCAGTGGGGGAGGGTATCAAGAGACCCAGTACTTC. Residues: CASSGGGYQETQYF.